What follows are 21 T cell receptor beta chains derived from one specimen sequenced in a study of cytomegalovirus exposure and HLA in healthy donors. The PCR used 60 Vbeta and 13 Jbeta primers. Using immunoSEQ multiplex PCR, the repertoire was profiled, and TCRdb retains in-frame clones only, with some absent. The sample has roughly 120,000 clones; over 75% are singletons. The specimen was PBMCs. These receptors all come from a woman under 40 in good health and CMV-seropositive.

The V call is TRBV7-9, the J call TRBJ1-3; TRBD1 aligns across 7 bases. V shed 5 bases and J 8 bases; nucleotides not matched to a gene: 9. The CDR3 sequence is 14 residues long. Germline CDR1 SEHNR, CDR2 FQNEAQ (reference sequence). In nucleotides, the CDR3 is TGTGCCAGCAGCCCCTTGACAGGGAAAGACACCATATATTTT. Translated, it gives CASSPLTGKDTIYF.

V and J are TRBV19 and TRBJ1-1; D unresolved. The V gene's germline CDR1 is LNHDA and CDR2 SQIVND (reference sequence). V shed 6 bases and J shed 3 bases, with 11 bases lying between them. This CDR3 is built from 13 residues. The CDR3 here is CASRDMGDTEAFF. The CDR3 coding sequence is TGTGCCAGTAGAGATATGGGAGACACTGAAGCTTTCTTT.

The CDR3 here is CASSESSVRLSVNTEAFF. The CDR3 DNA sequence: TGCGCCAGCAGTGAGTCCTCTGTTCGGCTGAGCGTGAACACTGAAGCTTTCTTT. The chain is built from TRBV10-2 and TRBJ1-1, with D unclear. CDR1 WSHSY and CDR2 SAAADI come from the germline V gene. The CDR3 is 18 amino acids. V was shortened by 0 bases and J by 0 bases, with 17 bases between the two germline ends.

The V call is TRBV4-1, the J call TRBJ2-3, with D perhaps TRBD2 (5 bases). Germline V lookup: CDR1 MGHRA, CDR2 YSYEKL. This CDR3 has 13 amino acids. V dropped 4 bases and J dropped 4 bases, with 9 bases sitting between them. CDR3: CASSLRVADTQYF. CDR3 nucleotides: TGCGCCAGCAGCCTGAGGGTGGCAGATACGCAGTATTTT.

This clone has only a few counts. V gene TRBV5-1 combines with J gene TRBJ2-3; D is perhaps TRBD2 (6 bases). Germline V gene sequence: CDR1 SGHRS, CDR2 YFSETQ. This CDR3 has 19 amino acids. V gave up 0 bases and J gave up 0 bases, with 20 bases separating them. The CDR3: CASSLGLANVITSTDTQYF. The CDR3 region has the DNA TGCGCCAGCAGCTTGGGGCTAGCGAACGTCATTACTAGCACAGATACGCAGTATTTT.

This clone was seen a handful of times. The rearrangement links TRBV6-1 to TRBJ1-5, with 7 bases that match TRBD1. Germline assignment: CDR1 MNHNS and CDR2 SASEGT. V lost 6 bases to trimming and J lost 7 bases; unmatched junction nucleotides: 9. The CDR3 extends over 14 amino acids. The CDR3 reads CASSDREEAQPQHF. The CDR3 nucleotides read TGTGCCAGCAGCGACAGGGAGGAGGCGCAGCCCCAGCATTTT.

V is TRBV27 and J is TRBJ1-1; TRBD1 might be the D (6 bases). CDR1 and CDR2 from the germline V gene are MNHEY and SMNVEV (reference sequence). The ends were cut back, 5 bases at V and 4 bases at J, with 14 bases in the middle. This CDR3 region has 14 residues. The CDR3 nucleotides read TGTGCCAGCAGTGTACAGGGTTATAGCACTGAAGCTTTCTTT. Its protein product is CASSVQGYSTEAFF.

Notes on this clone: This sample also contains other DNA sequences that code for the same CDR3. The chain joins TRBV5-6 to TRBJ2-6, with a tentative D call TRBD1 (6 bases). The CDR3 runs to 16 residues. V gave up 6 bases and J gave up 2 bases, with 15 bases separating them. CDR1 and CDR2 from the germline V gene are SGHDT and YYEEEE. The CDR3 region has the DNA TGTGCCAGCAACCTCAATACAGGGACTGGGGCCAACGTCCTGACTTTC. This codes for CASNLNTGTGANVLTF.

The V and J genes are TRBV2 and TRBJ2-5; D is unclear. The CDR3 totals 13 residues. V was shortened by 5 bases and J by 1 base, with 8 bases between the two germline ends. Germline V CDR1 and CDR2: SNHLY, FYNNEI. Written as DNA, the CDR3 is TGTGCCAGCAGTTCTGGCAGCCAAGAGACCCAGTACTTC. Amino acids: CASSSGSQETQYF.

This clone was detected only a few times. The rearrangement joins TRBV27 to TRBJ1-1, with D perhaps TRBD1 (5 bases). The germline V gene has CDR1 MNHEY and CDR2 SMNVEV (reference sequence). The V end lost 5 bases, the J end lost 0 bases, and 13 bases lay between the germline ends. This CDR3 has 15 residues. The CDR3 loop is CASSPQQVLNTEAFF. Written as DNA, the CDR3 is TGTGCCAGCAGTCCACAACAGGTATTGAACACTGAAGCTTTCTTT.

The chain carries TRBV11-2 and TRBJ2-1; 9 bases match TRBD1. Germline V gene data show CDR1 as SGHAT and CDR2 as FQNNGV. The J segment lost 5 bases and the V segment lost 4 bases, leaving 15 bases of the junction unmatched. The CDR3 totals 18 residues. CDR3: CASSSGQGLNWADNEQFF. The CDR3 bases are TGTGCCAGCAGCTCCGGACAGGGGTTGAATTGGGCCGACAATGAGCAGTTCTTC.

The chain combines TRBV18 with TRBJ2-1, with 10 bases matching TRBD2. J gave up 2 bases and V 2 bases, and 0 bases lay outside the gene matches. Germline CDR1 and CDR2: KGHSH and LQKENI. The CDR3 spans 15 residues. Here the CDR3 DNA reads TGTGCCAGCTCACCAACTAGCGGGACCTACAATGAGCAGTTCTTC. Its translation: CASSPTSGTYNEQFF.

The chain joins TRBV5-5 to TRBJ1-2, with TRBD1 matching 7 bases. Losses at the gene ends were 1 base for V and 6 bases for J; bases not matched to a gene: 3. The CDR3 has 13 amino acids. In germline, CDR1 is SGHKS, CDR2 YYEKEE (reference sequence). The CDR3 protein is CASSLIGGDGYTF. The CDR3 DNA reads TGTGCCAGCAGCTTGATAGGGGGCGATGGCTACACCTTC.

This chain connects TRBV10-1 to TRBJ1-1, with D unclear. V lost 4 bases to trimming and J lost 6 bases, with 9 bases between them. The CDR3 spans 12 residues. Germline V gene data show CDR1 as WNHNN and CDR2 as SYGVQD (reference sequence). CDR3 nucleotide sequence: TGCGCCAGCAGTGGACCGACACCTGAAGCTTTCTTT. It encodes CASSGPTPEAFF.

This chain links TRBV5-1 with TRBJ2-1; D is unclear. The CDR3 runs to 16 residues. Trimming took 7 bases from V and 2 from J, leaving 19 bases between them. In germline, CDR1 is SGHRS, CDR2 YFSETQ. CDR3 protein: CASRKQPSLTYNEQFF. The DNA of the CDR3 is TGCGCCAGCCGGAAACAGCCATCCTTAACCTACAATGAGCAGTTCTTC.

The V gene is TRBV30, the J gene TRBJ2-2, with 11 positions matching TRBD2. The CDR3 is made up of 16 amino acids. Germline CDR1 and CDR2: GTSNPN and SVGIG (reference sequence). The junction had 4 bases not matched to a gene; V was cut back by 2 bases and J by 2 bases. This CDR3 reads CAWSRGTSGNTGELFF. Here the CDR3 DNA reads TGTGCCTGGAGTAGGGGGACTAGCGGTAACACCGGGGAGCTGTTTTTT.

V gene TRBV10-3 combines with J gene TRBJ2-7, with 10 bases identical to TRBD2. CDR1 is ENHRY and CDR2 is SYGVKD in the germline V gene. The V and J ends lost 6 bases and 6 bases, in that order; junction bases with no gene match: 14. CDR3 size: 16 residues. Here the CDR3 reads CAIRSGLADYVTEQYF. Here the CDR3 DNA reads TGTGCCATCAGGAGCGGACTAGCGGACTATGTTACCGAGCAGTACTTC.

Only a few counts were recorded for this clone. This chain's CDR3 is CASSVGQGVDEKLFF. As DNA, the CDR3 is TGCGCCAGCAGCGTCGGACAGGGGGTAGATGAAAAACTGTTTTTT. V and J are TRBV5-1 and TRBJ1-4; 10 positions agree with TRBD1. Trimming at V came to 4 bases and at J to 6 bases, leaving 6 bases not matched to a gene. Germline CDR1 reads SGHRS; CDR2 reads YFSETQ. The CDR3 length is 15 residues. The whole variable domain, filled in from reference TRBV5-1 and TRBJ1-4, reads KAGVTQTPRYLIKTRGQQVTLSCSPISGHRSVSWYQQTPGQGLQFLFEYFSETQRNKGNFPGRFSGRQFSNSRSEMNVSTLELGDSALYLCASSVGQGVDEKLFFGSGTQLSVL.

The V and J genes are TRBV6-5 and TRBJ1-5; 7 nucleotides align to TRBD1. The CDR3 runs 14 residues. With V trimmed by 6 bases and J by 7 bases, 9 bases remained unmatched. CDR1 MNHEY and CDR2 SVGAGI come from the germline V gene. CDR3 loop: CASRDTGVGQPQHF. In DNA form, the CDR3 reads TGTGCCAGCAGGGACACAGGGGTGGGGCAGCCCCAGCATTTT.

The genes are TRBV11-3 and TRBJ1-6; a possible D gene is TRBD1 (6 bases). The V end was cut by 3 bases, the J end by 7 bases, with 13 bases between. Germline CDR1 reads SGHNT; CDR2 reads YENEEA. The CDR3 loop spans 15 amino acids. This chain's CDR3 is CASSFMGQENSPLHF. The DNA of the CDR3 is TGTGCCAGCAGCTTTATGGGACAAGAGAATTCACCCCTCCACTTT.

The CDR3 protein is CASRYERDSYEQYF. The CDR3 bases are TGTGCCAGCCGTTACGAGCGGGACTCCTACGAGCAGTACTTC. J is TRBJ2-5 and V is TRBV2, with TRBD2 matching over 7 bases. The assigned J gene may be wrong: the sequence end matches TRBJ2-7 better. CDR1 is SNHLY, CDR2 FYNNEI, per germline. This CDR3 region has 14 residues.